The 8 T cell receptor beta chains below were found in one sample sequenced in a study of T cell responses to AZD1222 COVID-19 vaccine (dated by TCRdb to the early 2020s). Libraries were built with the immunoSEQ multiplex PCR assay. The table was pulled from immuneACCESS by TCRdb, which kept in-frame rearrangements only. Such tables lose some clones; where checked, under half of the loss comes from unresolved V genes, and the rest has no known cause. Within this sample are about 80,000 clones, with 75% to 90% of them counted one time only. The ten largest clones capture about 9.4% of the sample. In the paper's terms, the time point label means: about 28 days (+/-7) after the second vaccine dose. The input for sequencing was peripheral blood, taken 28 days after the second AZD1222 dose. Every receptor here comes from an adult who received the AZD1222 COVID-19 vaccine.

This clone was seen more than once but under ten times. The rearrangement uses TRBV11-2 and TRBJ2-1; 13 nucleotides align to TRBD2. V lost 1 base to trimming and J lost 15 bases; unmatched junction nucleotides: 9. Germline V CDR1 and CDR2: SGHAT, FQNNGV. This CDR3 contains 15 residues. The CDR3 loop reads CASSLGGTSGAPRFF. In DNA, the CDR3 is TGTGCCAGCAGCTTAGGCGGGACTAGCGGGGCCCCTCGGTTCTTC.

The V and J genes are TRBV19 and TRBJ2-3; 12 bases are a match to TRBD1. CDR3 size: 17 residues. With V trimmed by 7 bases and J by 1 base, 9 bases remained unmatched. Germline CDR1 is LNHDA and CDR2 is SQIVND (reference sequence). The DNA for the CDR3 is TGTGCCAGTAAATTAAGCGGGACAGGGGGCGGCACAGATACGCAGTATTTT. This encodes CASKLSGTGGGTDTQYF.

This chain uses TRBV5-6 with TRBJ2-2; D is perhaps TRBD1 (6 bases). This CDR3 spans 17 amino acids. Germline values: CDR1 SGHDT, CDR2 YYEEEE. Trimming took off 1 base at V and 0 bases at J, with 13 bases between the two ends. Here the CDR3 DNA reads TGTGCCAGCAGCTTGTGGGGGCGGTGGTCGAACACCGGGGAGCTGTTTTTT. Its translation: CASSLWGRWSNTGELFF.

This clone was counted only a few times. The CDR3 sequence is CASSQQRGSGDTQYF. For the CDR3, the DNA is TGTGCCAGCAGCCAACAGCGGGGAAGTGGAGATACGCAGTATTTT. This sequence joins TRBV14 and TRBJ2-3, with 7 bases that match TRBD2. Unmatched junction bases numbered 7, after V lost 2 bases and J lost 5 bases. CDR1 and CDR2 (germline): SGHDN, FVKESK. The CDR3 sequence is 15 residues long.

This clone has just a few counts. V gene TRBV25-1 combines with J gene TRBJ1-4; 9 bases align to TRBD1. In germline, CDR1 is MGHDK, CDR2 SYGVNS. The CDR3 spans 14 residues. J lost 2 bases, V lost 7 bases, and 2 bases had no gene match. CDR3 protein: CASTTGGTNEKLFF. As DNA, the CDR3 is TGTGCCAGCACCACAGGGGGCACTAATGAAAAACTGTTTTTT.

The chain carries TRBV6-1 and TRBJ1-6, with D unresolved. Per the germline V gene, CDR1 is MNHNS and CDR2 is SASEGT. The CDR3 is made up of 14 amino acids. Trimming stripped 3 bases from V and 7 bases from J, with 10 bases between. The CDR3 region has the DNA TGTGCCAGCAGTGATAACGGGGTCAATTCACCCCTCCACTTT. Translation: CASSDNGVNSPLHF.

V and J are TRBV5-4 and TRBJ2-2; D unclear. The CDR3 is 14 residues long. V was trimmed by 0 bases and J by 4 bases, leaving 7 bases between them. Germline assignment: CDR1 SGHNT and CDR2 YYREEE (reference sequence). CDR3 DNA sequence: TGTGCCAGCAGCTTGGGAGTGACCACCGGGGAGCTGTTTTTT. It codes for CASSLGVTTGELFF.

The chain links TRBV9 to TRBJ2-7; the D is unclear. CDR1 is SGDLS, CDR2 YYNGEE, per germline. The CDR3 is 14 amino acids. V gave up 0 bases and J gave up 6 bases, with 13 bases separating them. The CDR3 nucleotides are TGTGCCAGCAGCGTAGCGGAAGGGTTCCGCGAGCAGTACTTC. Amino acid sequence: CASSVAEGFREQYF.